This TCR beta chain was profiled in a study of tumor-infiltrating lymphocytes in primary liver carcinoma. Overall study context: All patients, whether men or women, fell within 30 to 69 years of age. In every tissue type, samples returned a similar yield of roughly 3.5 to 7.13 million productive TCRbeta reads. Findings of the study overall: It was tumor-adjacent and tumor-blood pairs that overlapped less than tumor region pairs did.

From around 18-30 mg of unsorted bulk tissue, DNA and RNA were co-extracted together. A note on this clonotype: Antigen unknown. A junction boundary mismatches the germline segment, possibly from a read error.

The input was 450 to 500 ng total RNA; TCR beta cDNA was made from it with a constant-region primer. Libraries of TCR beta came from three nested multiplex PCR rounds with slightly modified ARM-PCR. Each of the first two PCR rounds ran about 9 cycles with TRBV1-TRBV30 forward and C-beta reverse primers. Using its own MiXCR run on the multiplex PCR reads, TCRdb lists one record per CDR3 protein. Of tens of thousands of distinct CDR3 sequences in the sample, roughly 73% were seen once. The CDR3 sequence is 15 residues long. Germline V CDR1 and CDR2: MNHNS, SASEGT. V gene TRBV6-1 combines with J gene TRBJ2-2, with 10 positions matching TRBD1. Sequenced material: tumor-adjacent normal liver tissue. The receptor comes from a man aged 35-49 years with primary liver carcinoma and hepatitis B virus infection. CDR3 bases: TGTGCCAGCATGACAGGGGGCGGAGGAGCCGGGGTGCTGTTTTTT. Its translation is CASMTGGGGAGVLFF.